Each of the 18 T cell receptor beta chains below was sequenced from the same sample in a study of PD-1 blockade in classical Hodgkin lymphoma. Libraries were prepared by immunoSEQ multiplex PCR; TCRdb keeps only in-frame clonotypes and omits some of them. Here the sample spans about 39,000 clones, about 90% being singletons. Every patient was affected by relapse after autologous stem cell transplantation, while exposure to brentuximab vedotin was not uniform. The specimen was peripheral blood mononuclear cells (PBMCs), collected at baseline. The receptors were sampled from a human donor with classical Hodgkin lymphoma.

The chain recombines TRBV5-1 with TRBJ1-1; 10 bases fit TRBD1. The CDR3 has 13 amino acids. CDR1 is SGHRS and CDR2 is YFSETQ in the germline V gene. The V segment lost 5 bases and the J segment 4 bases; nucleotides outside the gene matches: 2. The CDR3 sequence is CASSRTGGTEAFF. As DNA, the CDR3 is TGCGCCAGCAGTAGGACAGGGGGCACTGAAGCTTTCTTT.

The rearrangement links TRBV5-1 to TRBJ2-1, with 9 bases fitting TRBD2. The germline gives CDR1 SGHRS, CDR2 YFSETQ. The CDR3 totals 17 residues. The V and J ends lost 0 bases and 5 bases, in that order; junction bases with no gene match: 9. CDR3 bases: TGCGCCAGCAGCTTGGTAGCGGGGGCCCTGGCAAACAATGAGCAGTTCTTC. It translates to CASSLVAGALANNEQFF.

The gene calls are TRBV27 and TRBJ2-2; 7 bases are a match to TRBD2. J gave up 0 bases and V 2 bases, and 3 bases lay outside the gene matches. The CDR3 covers 16 residues. Germline values: CDR1 MNHEY, CDR2 SMNVEV (reference sequence). The DNA for the CDR3 is TGTGCCAGCAGTTTAACCGGGACTACGAACACCGGGGAGCTGTTTTTT. It translates to CASSLTGTTNTGELFF.

J is TRBJ2-7 and V is TRBV28; 8 bases fit TRBD1. Germline trimming cut 4 bases from V and 0 bases from J; bases unmatched to any gene: 2. This CDR3 has 14 residues. Germline V gene sequence: CDR1 MDHEN, CDR2 SYDVKM. CDR3 nucleotide sequence: TGTGCCAGCAGTTGGACAGGGCACTCCTACGAGCAGTACTTC. Translating it yields CASSWTGHSYEQYF.

This clone was seen a single time. The V call is TRBV29-1, the J call TRBJ2-5; 8 positions match TRBD1. There are 16 residues in the CDR3. Losses at the gene ends were 2 bases for V and 2 bases for J; bases not matched to a gene: 10. The germline V gene has CDR1 SQVTM and CDR2 ANQGSEA. The CDR3 nucleotides read TGCAGCGTTGAACCTGGGGACAGGCGTACTCAAGAGACCCAGTACTTC. It codes for CSVEPGDRRTQETQYF.

The chain joins TRBV4-1 to TRBJ2-2, with D hard to call. Germline values: CDR1 MGHRA, CDR2 YSYEKL. The V and J ends lost 3 bases and 3 bases respectively, with 8 bases between them. CDR3 length: 14 amino acids. CDR3 nucleotides: TGCGCCAGCAGCCACGAACGGGACACCGGGGAGCTGTTTTTT. Amino acids: CASSHERDTGELFF.

The chain recombines TRBV29-1 with TRBJ1-1; 7 bases match TRBD1. Germline V gives CDR1 SQVTM, CDR2 ANQGSEA. The V and J ends lost 8 bases and 0 bases, in that order; junction bases with no gene match: 6. This CDR3 has 13 amino acids. The CDR3 sequence is CSIATGMNTEAFF. CDR3 DNA sequence: TGCAGCATCGCGACAGGGATGAACACTGAAGCTTTCTTT.

The V and J genes are TRBV19 and TRBJ2-7; D gene ambiguous. With 5 bases removed from V and 2 bases from J, the gap between germline ends came to 13 bases. CDR1 LNHDA and CDR2 SQIVND come from the germline V gene (reference sequence). The CDR3 extends over 14 amino acids. Written as DNA, the CDR3 is TGTGCCAGTAGTCCGGCAGGATTCACCTACGAGCAGTACTTC. This sequence encodes CASSPAGFTYEQYF. The entire variable domain, with the rest obtained from reference TRBV19 and TRBJ2-7, is as follows: DGGITQSPKYLFRKEGQNVTLSCEQNLNHDAMYWYRQDPGQGLRLIYYSQIVNDFQKGDIAEGYSVSREKKESFPLTVTSAQKNPTAFYLCASSPAGFTYEQYFGPGTRLTVT.

This chain connects TRBV28 to TRBJ1-5; D remains ambiguous. The V end was cut by 5 bases, the J end by 4 bases, with 9 bases between. The CDR3 loop spans 13 amino acids. CDR1 and CDR2 (germline): MDHEN, SYDVKM. This CDR3 is CASSATSNQPQHF. For the CDR3, the DNA is TGTGCCAGCAGTGCGACGAGTAATCAGCCCCAGCATTTT.

The rearrangement joins TRBV5-1 to TRBJ2-3; D not resolved. V was cut by 7 bases and J by 3 bases, with 15 bases left in between. Germline CDR1 and CDR2: SGHRS and YFSETQ. This CDR3 contains 14 residues. CDR3 in DNA: TGCGCCAGCGCCATCATAACAGTGACAGATACGCAGTATTTT. The encoded protein is CASAIITVTDTQYF.

This clone has only a few counts. The J gene is TRBJ2-7, the V gene TRBV5-5; no clear D. V was shortened by 4 bases and J by 6 bases, with 14 bases between the two germline ends. Germline CDR1 is SGHKS and CDR2 is YYEKEE (reference sequence). The CDR3 loop spans 13 amino acids. The CDR3 is CASSPLEYVEQYF. The CDR3 nucleotides read TGTGCCAGCAGCCCCCTAGAGTACGTCGAGCAGTACTTC.

This clone was seen a single time. The V gene is TRBV7-4, the J gene TRBJ1-2; D is unresolved. The V gene's germline CDR1 is SGHVT and CDR2 SQSDAQ. This CDR3 has 17 residues. V was clipped by 7 bases and J by 0 bases, with 21 bases between them. The CDR3 nucleotides read TGTGCCAGCATCGATAACGGACGGCCAGACCCTAACTATGGCTACACCTTC. It yields the protein CASIDNGRPDPNYGYTF.

V gene TRBV6-1 combines with J gene TRBJ2-3, with D perhaps TRBD2 (6 bases). V was clipped by 6 bases and J by 3 bases, with 13 bases between them. The CDR3 is 14 amino acids. Germline CDR1 is MNHNS and CDR2 is SASEGT. This CDR3 reads CASRSGLRTDTQYF. The DNA for the CDR3 is TGTGCCAGCAGGTCGGGACTCCGGACAGATACGCAGTATTTT.

The chain joins TRBV15 to TRBJ2-3; 11 positions match TRBD2. V lost 1 base and J lost 4; bases outside the gene matches: 7. CDR3 size: 17 residues. Germline lookup yields CDR1 LNHNV and CDR2 YYDKDF (reference sequence). In nucleotides, the CDR3 is TGTGCCACCAGCAGAGGGGGGCTAGCGGGAGGTTCAGATACGCAGTATTTT. Translation: CATSRGGLAGGSDTQYF.

This clone was observed a handful of times. J is TRBJ2-7 and V is TRBV6-4, with D maybe TRBD1 (6 bases). Germline assignment: CDR1 MRHNA and CDR2 SNTAGT. CDR3 length: 13 residues. Deletions cut 6 bases from V and 7 bases from J, with 16 bases between. CDR3 in DNA: TGTGCCAGCAGCACGGACAGCCTGGGGGAGCAGTACTTC. Its protein product is CASSTDSLGEQYF.

V is TRBV15 and J is TRBJ2-5, with D unresolved. Germline values: CDR1 LNHNV, CDR2 YYDKDF (reference sequence). Trimming took 5 bases from V and 4 from J, leaving 14 bases between them. The CDR3 is 14 residues long. The CDR3 reads CATSPGPPRETQYF. The CDR3 DNA reads as TGTGCCACCAGCCCGGGCCCACCAAGAGAGACCCAGTACTTC.

The chain couples TRBV28 to TRBJ1-4; 7 bases are a match to TRBD1. The length of the CDR3 is 18 residues. Germline V gene data show CDR1 as MDHEN and CDR2 as SYDVKM. V was pared by 1 base and J by 6 bases, with 14 bases of the junction left unmatched. CDR3 DNA: TGTGCCAGCAGTTTATCTTTCCCCCTTGGACAGGACCATGAAAAACTGTTTTTT. The encoded protein is CASSLSFPLGQDHEKLFF.

The count of this clone is one. The V gene is TRBV14, the J gene TRBJ2-7; maybe TRBD1 (5 bases). Trimming cost V 4 bases and J 3 bases, with 7 bases left between them. The CDR3 consists of 12 residues. Germline assignment: CDR1 SGHDN and CDR2 FVKESK. The CDR3 sequence is CASSPTGYEQYF. CDR3 nucleotides: TGTGCCAGCAGCCCCACAGGCTACGAGCAGTACTTC.